This TCR beta chain was sequenced for a study of Graves' ophthalmopathy and Graves' hyperthyroidism. Study observations and caveats: The 13-signature model separated ophthalmopathy from stable hyperthyroidism at roughly 90% sensitivity and approximately 81% specificity.

PBMCs came from less than 12 ml of fresh peripheral blood. This clonotype was observed at least ten times. What it binds is not known. V was cut by 6 bases and J by 8 bases, with 19 bases left in between. The germline gives CDR1 KGHSH, CDR2 LQKENI. The CDR3 is made up of 14 amino acids. Using RNA transcripts, the TCR beta CDR3 regions were amplified. First-round RT-PCR with HTBI primers preceded a second-round multiplex PCR. TCRdb independently ran MiXCR on the multiplex PCR reads; one entry per CDR3 protein. The table has roughly 410,000 distinct CDR3 sequences, approximately 15% seen once. This TCR derives from a woman aged 18-29 years with stable Graves' hyperthyroidism. The source material was peripheral blood. The V call is TRBV18, the J call TRBJ1-1, with D possibly being TRBD1 (5 bases). The CDR3, as DNA: TGTGCCAGCTCCCCCACCAGTGACAGACTCGAAGCTTTCTTT. Translating it yields CASSPTSDRLEAFF.